This T cell receptor beta chain was sequenced during a study of blood T cell repertoires in COVID-19. Study-level information: Sources were T cells, B-cell-depleted T cells, or PBMCs; the material itself was cDNA or gDNA.

The CDR3 loop spans 17 amino acids. The germline CDR1 and CDR2 sequences are ENHRY and SYGVKD. V gave up 0 bases and J gave up 4 bases; unmatched junction bases: 9. Assay used: immunoSEQ multiplex PCR; TCRdb lists only in-frame clones, some missing. Here the sample spans 130,000 to 150,000 clones, around 79% being singletons. The source is a man in his sixties with acute or convalescent COVID-19. The sample comprised peripheral blood. The J gene is TRBJ1-5, the V gene TRBV10-3, with 7 positions matching TRBD1. The CDR3 DNA reads as TGTGCCATCAGTGAGTCCCTCGACAGGGTTAGGAATCAGCCCCAGCATTTT. It codes for CAISESLDRVRNQPQHF.